The 24 T cell receptor beta chains in this list originate from one sample, sequenced in a study of cytomegalovirus exposure and HLA in healthy donors. Primers for the PCR totalled 60 Vbeta and 13 Jbeta. TCRdb's table, derived via immunoSEQ multiplex PCR, lists solely in-frame clones and lacks some. The table shows over 200,000 clones, with 75% to 90% occurring only once. Material: PBMCs. All receptors come from a woman aged 18-35 years in good health and CMV-seronegative.

This clone came up once. The chain carries TRBV9 and TRBJ2-7; D is ambiguous. Trimming pared 0 bases from V and 7 bases from J, leaving 14 bases between. The CDR3 runs 14 residues. Germline V gene lookup returns CDR1 SGDLS and CDR2 YYNGEE. The CDR3 here is CASSVDWAAGEQYF. The CDR3 DNA sequence: TGTGCCAGCAGCGTAGATTGGGCAGCTGGGGAGCAGTACTTC.

The chain carries TRBV4-1 and TRBJ2-1; 10 bases fit TRBD2. The CDR3 is 17 amino acids. Germline V lookup: CDR1 MGHRA, CDR2 YSYEKL. V shed 4 bases, J shed 1 base, and the junction held 7 bases outside the gene matches. In DNA form, the CDR3 reads TGCGCCAGCAGCCGCGGACTAGCGGTTAATTCCTACAATGAGCAGTTCTTC. It encodes CASSRGLAVNSYNEQFF.

V is TRBV4-3 and J is TRBJ2-7; the match to TRBD1 covers 9 bases. Losses at the gene ends were 1 base for V and 6 bases for J; bases not matched to a gene: 10. This CDR3 spans 16 amino acids. Germline V gene sequence: CDR1 LGHNA, CDR2 YSLEER. The CDR3 DNA sequence: TGCGCCAGCAGCCAAGTGGCCGGGACAGGGTCTCGCGAGCAGTACTTC. This codes for CASSQVAGTGSREQYF.

The chain is built from TRBV27 and TRBJ1-1; 7 bases agree with TRBD1. The germline gives CDR1 MNHEY, CDR2 SMNVEV (reference sequence). The V gene end was trimmed by 6 bases and the J gene end by 3 bases; junction bases not matched to a gene: 10. The CDR3 covers 15 residues. CDR3 nucleotide sequence: TGTGCCAGCAGACTCACAGGGGTCGCGGACACTGAAGCTTTCTTT. Translating it yields CASRLTGVADTEAFF.

The chain combines TRBV9 with TRBJ2-3; 11 bases map to TRBD2. The CDR3 spans 15 residues. V lost 5 bases and J lost 3; bases outside the gene matches: 5. Looked up from germline, CDR1 is SGDLS and CDR2 is YYNGEE. CDR3 residues: CASSETSGITDTQYF. The CDR3 nucleotides read TGTGCCAGCAGTGAGACTAGCGGGATTACAGATACGCAGTATTTT.

The chain employs TRBV7-3 and TRBJ2-3; the D gene is possibly TRBD2 (6 bases). The CDR3 has 13 amino acids. Germline-derived CDR1 and CDR2 are SGHTA and FQGTGA. V was pared by 10 bases and J by 6 bases, with 17 bases between. CDR3 loop: CATTGGPGDTQYF. DNA of the CDR3: TGTGCCACAACCGGAGGGCCCGGGGATACGCAGTATTTT.

The CDR3 DNA sequence: TGCGCCAGCAGTGAGACGGGGGGTAATTACGAGCAGTACTTC. This codes for CASSETGGNYEQYF. The chain uses TRBV10-1 and TRBJ2-7, with 7 nucleotides matching TRBD2. Trimming removed 2 bases from V and 4 bases from J; junction bases left unmatched: 5. CDR3 size: 14 residues. From germline, CDR1 is WNHNN and CDR2 SYGVQD (reference sequence).

DNA of the CDR3: TGTGCCTGGAGCGACAAGGGACAGGTTAACTATGGCTACACCTTC. This gives the protein CAWSDKGQVNYGYTF. This chain links TRBV30 with TRBJ1-2, with 8 nucleotides matching TRBD1. This CDR3 contains 15 residues. After removal of 3 bases from V and 1 base from J, the junction contained 7 bases not matched to a gene. The germline V gene has CDR1 GTSNPN and CDR2 SVGIG (reference sequence). The whole variable domain, remainder taken from reference TRBV30 and TRBJ1-2, is SQTIHQWPATLVQPVGSPLSLECTVEGTSNPNLYWYRQAAGRGLQLLFYSVGIGQISSEVPQNLSASRPQDRQFILSSKKLLLSDSGFYLCAWSDKGQVNYGYTFGSGTRLTVV.

The V call is TRBV27, the J call TRBJ2-1, with 13 bases that match TRBD2. The germline V gene has CDR1 MNHEY and CDR2 SMNVEV (reference sequence). This CDR3 is 19 amino acids long. Trimming cost V 5 bases and J 4 bases; bases outside gene matches: 14. In nucleotides, the CDR3 is TGTGCCAGCAGTCCCTTAAGGATACTAGCGGGGGGGCCGTACAATGAGCAGTTCTTC. Translation: CASSPLRILAGGPYNEQFF.

This clone was recorded a few times. A read error may account for a junction end that differs from germline. The chain employs TRBV7-9 and TRBJ2-1; a weak D match, TRBD2 (6 bases). Per the germline V gene, CDR1 is SEHNR and CDR2 is FQNEAQ (reference sequence). The CDR3 totals 17 residues. The CDR3 spells CSSSLAVRRSLHNEQFF. The CDR3 bases are TGTTCCAGCAGCTTAGCGGTTAGGCGGAGTCTCCACAATGAGCAGTTCTTC.

On this clone: The same CDR3 also results from other DNA sequences found in this sample. In nucleotides, the CDR3 is TGTGCCAGCAGCGTAGGCAGTTATGGCTACACCTTC. It yields the protein CASSVGSYGYTF. V and J are TRBV9 and TRBJ1-2, with D hard to call. V lost 0 bases to trimming and J lost 5 bases, with 5 bases between them. This CDR3 has 12 residues. Germline CDR1 is SGDLS and CDR2 is YYNGEE.

V usage is TRBV7-6 and J usage is TRBJ1-3; the D gene is possibly TRBD1 (6 bases). Germline assignment: CDR1 SGHVS and CDR2 FNYEAQ. The CDR3 has 17 residues. Trimming cost V 4 bases and J 4 bases, with 20 bases left between them. CDR3 region: CASSSILRQGQGNTIYF. The DNA for the CDR3 is TGTGCCAGCAGCTCCATCCTTCGGCAGGGGCAAGGAAACACCATATATTTT.

The rearrangement links TRBV9 to TRBJ1-3; D gene unclear. The CDR3 runs 14 residues. The V end was cut by 5 bases, the J end by 0 bases, with 9 bases between. Germline V gene sequence: CDR1 SGDLS, CDR2 YYNGEE. The CDR3, as DNA: TGTGCCAGCAGTAGCGGTCCCTCTGGAAACACCATATATTTT. Its protein product is CASSSGPSGNTIYF.

The CDR3, as DNA: TGCGCCAGCAGCCAAGGGGAACAGGTCCTACATGGCTACACCTTC. Translated: CASSQGEQVLHGYTF. V usage is TRBV4-1 and J usage is TRBJ1-2; possibly TRBD1 for D (5 bases). The germline CDR1 and CDR2 sequences are MGHRA and YSYEKL. Trimming left V 1 base short and J 6 bases short, with 15 bases between. The CDR3 runs to 15 residues.

This clone showed up just once. Mismatch with germline at one junction end may stem from a read error. The rearrangement links TRBV10-3 to TRBJ1-1, with D uncertain. CDR3 length: 13 amino acids. In germline, CDR1 is ENHRY, CDR2 SYGVKD. DNA for the CDR3: TGTGCCAGCAGTATCCCGACAAGGACTGAAGCTTTCTTT. Protein: CASSIPTRTEAFF.

The chain uses TRBV25-1 and TRBJ2-1; a possible D gene is TRBD1 (5 bases). This CDR3 has 14 amino acids. V was cut by 7 bases and J by 0 bases, with 10 bases left in between. CDR1 and CDR2 from the germline V gene are MGHDK and SYGVNS. The CDR3 nucleotides are TGTGCCAGCACAGGGTTACGCTCCTACAATGAGCAGTTCTTC. This encodes CASTGLRSYNEQFF.

This chain connects TRBV15 to TRBJ2-6, with D perhaps TRBD1 (6 bases). The CDR3 spans 16 residues. Trimming took off 5 bases at V and 0 bases at J, with 11 bases between the two ends. CDR1 and CDR2 (germline): LNHNV, YYDKDF (reference sequence). CDR3 sequence: CATSGGQLSGANVLTF. CDR3 sequence (DNA): TGTGCCACCAGCGGCGGACAGCTCTCTGGGGCCAACGTCCTGACTTTC.

This chain connects TRBV10-3 to TRBJ1-6; D gene unclear. Per the germline V gene, CDR1 is ENHRY and CDR2 is SYGVKD. V was trimmed by 3 bases and J by 10 bases, leaving 16 bases between them. The CDR3 is 15 residues long. As DNA, the CDR3 is TGTGCCATCAGTGACGGTTGGGGAGCGGGCTCACCCCTCCACTTT. Amino acids: CAISDGWGAGSPLHF.

This chain joins TRBV7-9 and TRBJ2-1; TRBD2 aligns across 7 bases. Germline-derived CDR1 and CDR2 are SEHNR and FQNEAQ (reference sequence). CDR3 size: 17 residues. The V segment lost 1 base and the J segment 6 bases; nucleotides outside the gene matches: 12. The CDR3 protein is CASSLGGGRKTSNEQFF. CDR3 bases: TGTGCCAGCAGCTTAGGGGGGGGGAGGAAGACGAGCAATGAGCAGTTCTTC.

The J gene is TRBJ2-5, the V gene TRBV5-5; 10 bases are shared with TRBD2. The end of the DNA fits TRBJ2-7 better, so the J call may be wrong. Per the germline V gene, CDR1 is SGHKS and CDR2 is YYEKEE (reference sequence). This CDR3 region has 17 residues. Written as DNA, the CDR3 is TGTGCCAGCAGCTTGGTGTGGCTAGCGGGAGAGAGCTACGAGCAGTACTTC. Protein sequence: CASSLVWLAGESYEQYF.

This clone has a handful of counts. The rearrangement uses TRBV30 and TRBJ2-2, with D possibly matching TRBD2 (6 bases). The CDR3 has 15 amino acids. Looked up from germline, CDR1 is GTSNPN and CDR2 is SVGIG (reference sequence). Trimming took 8 bases from V and 1 from J, leaving 17 bases between them. CDR3 in DNA: TGTGCCGGGCTCCAGGGAGGCCGGAACACCGGGGAGCTGTTTTTT. Translating it yields CAGLQGGRNTGELFF.

This chain uses TRBV5-6 with TRBJ1-1; D remains unclear. Trimming stripped 0 bases from V and 5 bases from J, with 11 bases between. Germline V lookup: CDR1 SGHDT, CDR2 YYEEEE. This CDR3 is 14 amino acids long. The CDR3: CASSLGRYRTEAFF. Here the CDR3 DNA reads TGTGCCAGCAGCTTGGGGCGGTATAGAACTGAAGCTTTCTTT.

V gene TRBV5-6 combines with J gene TRBJ2-5; possible D gene TRBD1, 5 bases. CDR3 length equals 11 residues. Between the trimmed V and J ends, which lost 3 bases and 5 bases, there was a span of 5 bases. CDR1 is SGHDT and CDR2 is YYEEEE in the germline V gene. The CDR3 bases are TGTGCCAGCAGCTCAGGGGAGACCCAGTACTTC. Its translation: CASSSGETQYF.

This chain links TRBV15 with TRBJ1-5; D remains unclear. This CDR3 is 15 amino acids long. Germline-derived CDR1 and CDR2 are LNHNV and YYDKDF (reference sequence). Deletions cut 7 bases from V and 2 bases from J, with 15 bases between. CDR3 nucleotides: TGTGCCACCACCCACGGGGTGGTCGGCAATCAGCCCCAGCATTTT. This gives the protein CATTHGVVGNQPQHF.